This paragraph covers one TCR beta chain sequence. Its target is not known. Germline V gene sequence: CDR1 KGHSH, CDR2 LQKENI. The CDR3 totals 15 residues. V lost 0 bases to trimming and J lost 5 bases, with 12 bases between them. The record originates from a study of T cells in localized non-small cell lung cancer. Study results and limitations: A higher density of T cells in blood coincided with extended overall survival. In adjacent lung, a median roughly 56 of the top 100 tumor clones were found. Maximal T cell clonality occurred in uninvolved adjacent lung, with tumor ranking below it.

The table came from immunoSEQ multiplex PCR; TCRdb's copy has only in-frame clones and leaves some out. The data contain around 130,000 clones, about 90% of them seen just once; the ten biggest clones take up approximately 1.5%. This receptor was taken from a female donor of 60 years or more with stage I lung adenocarcinoma. This chain uses TRBV18 with TRBJ2-3, with D tentatively TRBD1 (5 bases). The source material was peripheral blood, sampled before any cancer treatment. This chain's CDR3 is CASSPPSQGGDTQYF. CDR3 nucleotides: TGTGCCAGCTCACCACCGTCTCAGGGTGGAGATACGCAGTATTTT.